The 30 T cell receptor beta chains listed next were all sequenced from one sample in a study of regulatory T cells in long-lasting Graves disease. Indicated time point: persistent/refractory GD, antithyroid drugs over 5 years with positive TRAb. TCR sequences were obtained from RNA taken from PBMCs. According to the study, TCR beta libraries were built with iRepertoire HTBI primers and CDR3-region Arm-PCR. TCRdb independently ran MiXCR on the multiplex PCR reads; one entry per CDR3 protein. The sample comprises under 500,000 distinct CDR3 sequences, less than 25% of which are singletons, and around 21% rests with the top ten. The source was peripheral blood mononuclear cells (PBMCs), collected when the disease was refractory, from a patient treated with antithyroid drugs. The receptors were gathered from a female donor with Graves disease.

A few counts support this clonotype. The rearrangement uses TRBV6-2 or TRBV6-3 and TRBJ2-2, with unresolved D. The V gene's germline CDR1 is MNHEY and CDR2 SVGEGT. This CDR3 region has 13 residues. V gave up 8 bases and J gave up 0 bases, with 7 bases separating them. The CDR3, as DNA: TGTGCCAGCTTTGGGACGAACACCGGGGAGCTGTTTTTT. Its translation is CASFGTNTGELFF.

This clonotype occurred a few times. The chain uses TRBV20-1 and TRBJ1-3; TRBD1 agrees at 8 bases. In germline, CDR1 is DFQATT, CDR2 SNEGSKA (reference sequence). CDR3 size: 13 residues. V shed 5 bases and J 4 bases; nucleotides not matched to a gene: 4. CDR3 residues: CSARTGSGNTIYF. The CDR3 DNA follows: TGCAGTGCTCGGACAGGGTCCGGAAACACCATATATTTT.

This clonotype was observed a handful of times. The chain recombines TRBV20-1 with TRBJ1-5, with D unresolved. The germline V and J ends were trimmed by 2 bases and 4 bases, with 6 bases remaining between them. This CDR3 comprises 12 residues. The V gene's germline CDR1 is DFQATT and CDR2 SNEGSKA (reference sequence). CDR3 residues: CSARKYNQPQHF. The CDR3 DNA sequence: TGCAGTGCTAGAAAGTATAATCAGCCCCAGCATTTT.

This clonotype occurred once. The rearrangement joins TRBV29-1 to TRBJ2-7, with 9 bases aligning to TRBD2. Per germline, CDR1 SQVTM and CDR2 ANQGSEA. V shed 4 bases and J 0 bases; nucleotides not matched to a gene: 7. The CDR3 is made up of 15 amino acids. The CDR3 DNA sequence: TGCAGCGTTGGACCGAGACTAGCGGCCTCCTACGAGCAGTACTTC. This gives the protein CSVGPRLAASYEQYF.

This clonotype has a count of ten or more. The CDR3 sequence is CASSLGTGGHQPQHF. The DNA of the CDR3 is TGTGCCAGCAGTTTGGGGACAGGGGGCCATCAGCCCCAGCATTTT. The rearrangement links TRBV28 to TRBJ1-5; TRBD1 aligns across 12 bases. CDR1 is MDHEN, CDR2 SYDVKM, per germline. The CDR3 extends over 15 amino acids. Trimming removed 3 bases from V and 5 bases from J; junction bases left unmatched: 2.

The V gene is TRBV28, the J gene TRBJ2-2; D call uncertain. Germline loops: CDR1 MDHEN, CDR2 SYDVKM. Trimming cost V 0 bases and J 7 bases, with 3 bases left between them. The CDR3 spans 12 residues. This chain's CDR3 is CASSLWGGELFF. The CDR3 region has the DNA TGTGCCAGCAGTTTATGGGGCGGGGAGCTGTTTTTT.

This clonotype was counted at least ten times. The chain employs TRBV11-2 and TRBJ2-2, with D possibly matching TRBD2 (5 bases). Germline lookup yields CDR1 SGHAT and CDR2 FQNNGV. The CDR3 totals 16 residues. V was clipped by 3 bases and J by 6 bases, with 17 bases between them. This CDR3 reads CASSFPWSQAAGELFF. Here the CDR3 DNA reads TGTGCCAGCAGCTTCCCTTGGAGCCAAGCGGCCGGGGAGCTGTTTTTT. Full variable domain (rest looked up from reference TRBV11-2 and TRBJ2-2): EAGVAQSPRYKIIEKRQSVAFWCNPISGHATLYWYQQILGQGPKLLIQFQNNGVVDDSQLPKDRFSAERLKGVDSTLKIQPAKLEDSAVYLCASSFPWSQAAGELFFGEGSRLTVL.

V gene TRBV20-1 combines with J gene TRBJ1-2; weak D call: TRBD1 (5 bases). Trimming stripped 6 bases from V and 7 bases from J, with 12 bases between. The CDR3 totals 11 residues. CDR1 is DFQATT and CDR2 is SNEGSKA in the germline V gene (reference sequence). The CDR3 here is CSAGRVSGYTF. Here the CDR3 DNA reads TGCAGTGCCGGCAGGGTCAGTGGCTACACCTTC.

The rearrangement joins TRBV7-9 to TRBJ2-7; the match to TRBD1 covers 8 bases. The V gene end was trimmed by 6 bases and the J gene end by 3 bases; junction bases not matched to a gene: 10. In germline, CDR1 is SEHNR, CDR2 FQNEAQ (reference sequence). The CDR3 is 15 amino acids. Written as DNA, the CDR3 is TGTGCCAGCAGAAAGGGTCAGGGGGCTTTCTACGAGCAGTACTTC. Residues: CASRKGQGAFYEQYF.

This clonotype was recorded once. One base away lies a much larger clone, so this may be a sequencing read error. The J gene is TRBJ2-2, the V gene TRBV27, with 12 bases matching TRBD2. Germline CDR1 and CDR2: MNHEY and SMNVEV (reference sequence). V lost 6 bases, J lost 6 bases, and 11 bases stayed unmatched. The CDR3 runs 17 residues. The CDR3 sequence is CASRETSGSVNPGELFF. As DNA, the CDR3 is TGTGCCAGCAGGGAGACTAGCGGGAGCGTAAACCCCGGGGAGCTGTTTTTT.

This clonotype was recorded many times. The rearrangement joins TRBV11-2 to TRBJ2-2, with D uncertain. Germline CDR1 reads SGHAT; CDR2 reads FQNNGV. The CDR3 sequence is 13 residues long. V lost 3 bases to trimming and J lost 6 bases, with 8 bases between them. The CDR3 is CASSFDYAGELFF. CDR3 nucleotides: TGTGCCAGCAGCTTCGATTACGCCGGGGAGCTGTTTTTT.

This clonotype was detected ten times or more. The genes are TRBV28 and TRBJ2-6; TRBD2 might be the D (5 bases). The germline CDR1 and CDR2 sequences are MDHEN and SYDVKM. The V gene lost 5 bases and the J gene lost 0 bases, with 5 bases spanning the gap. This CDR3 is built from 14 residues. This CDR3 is CASSRDSGANVLTF. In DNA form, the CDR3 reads TGTGCCAGCAGTCGGGACTCTGGGGCCAACGTCCTGACTTTC.

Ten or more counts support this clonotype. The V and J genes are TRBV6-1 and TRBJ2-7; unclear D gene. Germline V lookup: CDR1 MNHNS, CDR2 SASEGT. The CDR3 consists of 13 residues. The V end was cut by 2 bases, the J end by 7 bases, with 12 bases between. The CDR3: CASSERASIEQYF. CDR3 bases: TGTGCCAGCAGTGAACGAGCCAGTATAGAGCAGTACTTC.

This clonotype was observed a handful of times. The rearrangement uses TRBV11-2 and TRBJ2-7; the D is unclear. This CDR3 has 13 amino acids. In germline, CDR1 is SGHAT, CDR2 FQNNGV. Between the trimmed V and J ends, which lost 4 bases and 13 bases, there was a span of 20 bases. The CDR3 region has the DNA TGTGCCAGCAGCTCCAATCTTGACCGGACCGCCTACTTC. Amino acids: CASSSNLDRTAYF.

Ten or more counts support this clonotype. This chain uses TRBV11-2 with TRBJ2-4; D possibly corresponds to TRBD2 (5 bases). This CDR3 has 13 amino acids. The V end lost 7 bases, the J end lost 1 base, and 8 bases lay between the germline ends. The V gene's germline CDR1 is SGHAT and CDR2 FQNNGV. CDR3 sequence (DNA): TGTGCCAGCAACACGGGGGCCAAAAACATTCAGTACTTC. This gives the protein CASNTGAKNIQYF.

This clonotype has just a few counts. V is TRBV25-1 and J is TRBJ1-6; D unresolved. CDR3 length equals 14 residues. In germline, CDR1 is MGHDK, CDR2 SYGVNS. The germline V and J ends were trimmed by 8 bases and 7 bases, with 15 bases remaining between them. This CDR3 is CASVRGGSNSPLHF. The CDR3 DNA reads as TGTGCCAGCGTGAGAGGCGGGAGCAATTCACCCCTCCACTTT.

In DNA form, the CDR3 reads TGCAGCGTTGAAGCAGAAGACTATGGCTACACCTTC. Protein product: CSVEAEDYGYTF. The rearrangement uses TRBV29-1 and TRBJ1-2; no definite D call. CDR1 SQVTM and CDR2 ANQGSEA come from the germline V gene. The CDR3 consists of 12 residues. V lost 1 base, J lost 3 bases, and 6 bases lay in between.

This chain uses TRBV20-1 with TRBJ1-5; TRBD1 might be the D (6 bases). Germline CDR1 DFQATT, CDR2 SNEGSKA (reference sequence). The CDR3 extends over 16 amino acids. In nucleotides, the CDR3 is TGCACCACTTGGGGGGGGGCCTCAAATTGCAATCAGCCCCAGCATTTT. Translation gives CTTWGGASNCNQPQHF.

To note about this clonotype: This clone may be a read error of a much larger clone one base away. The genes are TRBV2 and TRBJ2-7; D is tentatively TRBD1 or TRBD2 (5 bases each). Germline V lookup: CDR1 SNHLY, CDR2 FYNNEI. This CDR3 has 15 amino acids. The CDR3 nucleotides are TGTGCCAGCAGCCTCACAGGATCTAGCTCCTACGGGCAGTACTTC. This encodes CASSLTGSSSYGQYF.

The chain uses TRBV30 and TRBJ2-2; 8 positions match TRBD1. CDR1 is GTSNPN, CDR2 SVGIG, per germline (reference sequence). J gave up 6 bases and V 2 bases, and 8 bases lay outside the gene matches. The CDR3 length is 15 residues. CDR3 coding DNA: TGTGCCTGGAGTATTCCGGGACAGGTTGCCGGGGAGCTGTTTTTT. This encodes CAWSIPGQVAGELFF.

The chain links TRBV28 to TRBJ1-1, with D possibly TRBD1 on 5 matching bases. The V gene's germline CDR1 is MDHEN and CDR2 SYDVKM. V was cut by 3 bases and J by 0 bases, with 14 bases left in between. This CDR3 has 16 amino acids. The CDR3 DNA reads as TGTGCCAGCAGTTTGCCCTCCGGGGCCATGAACACTGAAGCTTTCTTT. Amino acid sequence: CASSLPSGAMNTEAFF. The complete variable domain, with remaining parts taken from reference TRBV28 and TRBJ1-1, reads DVKVTQSSRYLVKRTGEKVFLECVQDMDHENMFWYRQDPGLGLRLIYFSYDVKMKEKGDIPEGYSVSREKKERFSLILESASTNQTSMYLCASSLPSGAMNTEAFFGQGTRLTVV.

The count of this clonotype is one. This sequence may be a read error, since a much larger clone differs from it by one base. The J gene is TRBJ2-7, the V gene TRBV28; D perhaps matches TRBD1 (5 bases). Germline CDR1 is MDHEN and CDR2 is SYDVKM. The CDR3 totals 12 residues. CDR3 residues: CAGSWQGYEQYF. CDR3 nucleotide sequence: TGTGCCGGCAGTTGGCAGGGCTACGAGCAGTACTTC.

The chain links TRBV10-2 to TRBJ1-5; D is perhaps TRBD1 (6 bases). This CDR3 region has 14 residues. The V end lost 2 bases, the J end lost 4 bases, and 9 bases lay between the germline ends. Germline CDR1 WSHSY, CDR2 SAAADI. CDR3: CASSEPGANQPQHF. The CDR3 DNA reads TGCGCCAGCAGTGAGCCAGGGGCTAATCAGCCCCAGCATTTT.

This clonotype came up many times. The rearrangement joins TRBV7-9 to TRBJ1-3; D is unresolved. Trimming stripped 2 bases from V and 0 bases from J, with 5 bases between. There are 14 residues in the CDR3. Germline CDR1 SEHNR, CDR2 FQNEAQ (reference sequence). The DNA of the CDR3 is TGTGCCAGCAGCTTAACTTCCTCTGGAAACACCATATATTTT. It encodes CASSLTSSGNTIYF.

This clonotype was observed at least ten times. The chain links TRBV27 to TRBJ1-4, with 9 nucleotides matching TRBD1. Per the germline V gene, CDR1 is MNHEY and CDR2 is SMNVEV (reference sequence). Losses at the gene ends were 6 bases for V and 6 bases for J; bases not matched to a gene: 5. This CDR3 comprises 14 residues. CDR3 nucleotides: TGTGCCAGCAGCCGGGACAGGGTAGATGAAAAACTGTTTTTT. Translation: CASSRDRVDEKLFF.

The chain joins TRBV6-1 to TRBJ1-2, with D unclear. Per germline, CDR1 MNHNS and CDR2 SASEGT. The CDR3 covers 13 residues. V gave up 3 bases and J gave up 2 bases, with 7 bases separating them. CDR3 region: CASSDPVNYGYTF. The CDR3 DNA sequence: TGTGCCAGCAGTGATCCCGTCAACTATGGCTACACCTTC.

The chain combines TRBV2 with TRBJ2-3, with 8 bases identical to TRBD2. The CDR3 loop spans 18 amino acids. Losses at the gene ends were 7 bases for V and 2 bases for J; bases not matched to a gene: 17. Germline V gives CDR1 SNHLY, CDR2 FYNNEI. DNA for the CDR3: TGTGCCAGCAATCTCGGGGGGGTGACTACCGGGAACACAGATACGCAGTATTTT. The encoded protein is CASNLGGVTTGNTDTQYF.

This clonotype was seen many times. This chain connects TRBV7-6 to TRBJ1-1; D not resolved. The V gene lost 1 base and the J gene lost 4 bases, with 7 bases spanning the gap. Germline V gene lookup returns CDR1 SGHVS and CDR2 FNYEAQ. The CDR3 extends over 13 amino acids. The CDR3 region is CASSLDRATEAFF. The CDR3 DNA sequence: TGTGCCAGCAGCTTAGACCGGGCCACTGAAGCTTTCTTT.

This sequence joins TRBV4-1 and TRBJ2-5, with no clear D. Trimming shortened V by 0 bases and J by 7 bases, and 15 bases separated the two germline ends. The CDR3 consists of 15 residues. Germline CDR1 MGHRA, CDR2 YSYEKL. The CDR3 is CASSQDQGLLGTQYF. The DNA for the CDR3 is TGCGCCAGCAGCCAAGATCAAGGGCTGTTAGGGACCCAGTACTTC.

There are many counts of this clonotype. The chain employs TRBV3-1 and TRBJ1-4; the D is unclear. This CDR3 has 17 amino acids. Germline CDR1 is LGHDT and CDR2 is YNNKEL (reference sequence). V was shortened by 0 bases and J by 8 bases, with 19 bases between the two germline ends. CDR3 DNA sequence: TGTGCCAGCAGCCAAGACAAGATAGTCGGGCACAAGGAAAAACTGTTTTTT. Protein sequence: CASSQDKIVGHKEKLFF.